What follows are 29 T cell receptor beta chains derived from one specimen sequenced in a study of control samples from healthy donors and cancer patients. Produced via immunoSEQ multiplex PCR; TCRdb's table is partial and in-frame only. The sample comprises 100,000 to 150,000 clones, roughly 90% of which are singletons, and approximately 8% rests with the top ten. Material: PBMCs. The receptors originated from a man aged 45 to 65 with head and neck cancer.

The V gene is TRBV20-1, the J gene TRBJ1-2; D unresolved. Germline-derived CDR1 and CDR2 are DFQATT and SNEGSKA (reference sequence). The V end lost 3 bases, the J end lost 4 bases, and 9 bases lay between the germline ends. The CDR3 is 12 amino acids. Written as DNA, the CDR3 is TGCAGTGCTAGTATGGAAACCTATGGCTACACCTTC. Encoded protein: CSASMETYGYTF.

This chain links TRBV28 with TRBJ2-7; TRBD2 is a possible D gene (6 bases). The CDR3 has 13 residues. Germline-derived CDR1 and CDR2 are MDHEN and SYDVKM. Trimming took 8 bases from V and 4 from J, leaving 15 bases between them. Here the CDR3 DNA reads TGTGCCAGCGGTCCGGGGGAACTTTACGAGCAGTACTTC. Protein product: CASGPGELYEQYF.

The CDR3 sequence: CASSEMLPGLSSYEQYF. In DNA form, the CDR3 reads TGCGCCAGCAGTGAGATGCTCCCGGGCCTTAGCTCCTACGAGCAGTACTTC. The chain joins TRBV10-1 to TRBJ2-7; D is unclear. The CDR3 is 17 amino acids. Trimming took 2 bases from V and 0 from J, leaving 17 bases between them. The germline V gene has CDR1 WNHNN and CDR2 SYGVQD (reference sequence).

This clone was observed a handful of times. The genes are TRBV5-1 and TRBJ2-6; D gene uncertain. V lost 6 bases, J lost 2 bases, and 12 bases lay in between. Germline V gene lookup returns CDR1 SGHRS and CDR2 YFSETQ. The CDR3 extends over 15 amino acids. This CDR3 is CASTKGQAGANVLTF. CDR3 nucleotides: TGCGCCAGCACCAAGGGCCAGGCTGGGGCCAACGTCCTGACTTTC.

Notes on this clone: Compared with germline, one end of the junction differs, possibly owing to a read error. V gene TRBV2 combines with J gene TRBJ2-2, with 13 positions matching TRBD2. In germline, CDR1 is SNHLY, CDR2 FYNNEI. This CDR3 is built from 17 residues. This chain's CDR3 is CARRGGLAGRNTGELFF. The CDR3 DNA reads TGTGCCCGCAGGGGGGGACTAGCGGGGAGGAACACCGGGGAGCTGTTTTTT.

This chain joins TRBV4-1 and TRBJ2-7; D perhaps matches TRBD2 (5 bases). Germline V gene data show CDR1 as MGHRA and CDR2 as YSYEKL. The CDR3 length is 14 residues. The V and J ends lost 4 bases and 3 bases respectively, with 13 bases between them. The CDR3 spells CASSRREGVYEQYF. The CDR3 DNA is TGCGCCAGCAGCCGTAGAGAGGGAGTCTACGAGCAGTACTTC.

The chain couples TRBV30 to TRBJ2-5; no firm D call. The V end lost 0 bases, the J end lost 5 bases, and 10 bases lay between the germline ends. Germline V lookup: CDR1 GTSNPN, CDR2 SVGIG (reference sequence). The CDR3 extends over 13 amino acids. The chain's CDR3 is CAWSVQGWETQYF. CDR3 nucleotides: TGTGCCTGGAGTGTACAAGGGTGGGAGACCCAGTACTTC.

The V call is TRBV28, the J call TRBJ1-5; D is undetermined. The CDR3 has 12 residues. The V gene lost 8 bases and the J gene lost 4 bases, with 9 bases spanning the gap. CDR1 is MDHEN and CDR2 is SYDVKM in the germline V gene. In nucleotides, the CDR3 is TGTGCCAGCGACCCCATGAATCAGCCCCAGCATTTT. As protein: CASDPMNQPQHF.

This chain uses TRBV28 with TRBJ2-5, with a tentative D call TRBD2 (6 bases). Germline V gene data show CDR1 as MDHEN and CDR2 as SYDVKM. The V end was cut by 7 bases, the J end by 3 bases, with 21 bases between. This CDR3 has 16 residues. DNA of the CDR3: TGTGCCAGCACCCACATACGGGGGACGATAGAAGAGACCCAGTACTTC. Its translation is CASTHIRGTIEETQYF.

This rearrangement joins TRBV7-5 to TRBJ2-1; the table names TRBD2, a call not compared with the DNA. TRBV7-5 is given as a pseudogene. The CDR3 sequence is 17 residues long. The CDR3 sequence is CARSPGTSGSFYNEQFF. CDR3 sequence (DNA): TGTGCCAGAAGCCCTGGGACTAGCGGGAGTTTTTACAATGAGCAGTTCTTC.

The chain has TRBV12-3 or TRBV12-4 and TRBJ1-1, with D possibly being TRBD1 (5 bases). Trimming cost V 3 bases and J 4 bases, with 9 bases left between them. CDR3 length: 13 residues. Written as DNA, the CDR3 is TGTGCCAGCAGTTTGGGGGAGAGCACTGAAGCTTTCTTT. It encodes CASSLGESTEAFF.

The J gene is TRBJ2-7, the V gene TRBV10-2; D not resolved. The germline gives CDR1 WSHSY, CDR2 SAAADI. This CDR3 has 13 amino acids. The V gene lost 7 bases and the J gene lost 5 bases, with 15 bases spanning the gap. CDR3 loop: CASTHSGPHEQYF. For the CDR3, the DNA is TGCGCCAGCACGCATTCCGGTCCCCACGAGCAGTACTTC.

The chain combines TRBV9 with TRBJ2-5; TRBD2 aligns across 8 bases. This CDR3 is 16 amino acids long. The germline CDR1 and CDR2 sequences are SGDLS and YYNGEE. The V gene end was trimmed by 0 bases and the J gene end by 5 bases; junction bases not matched to a gene: 9. CDR3 bases: TGTGCCAGCAGCGTAGCCCCGGGACTAGGAGATGAGACCCAGTACTTC. Protein product: CASSVAPGLGDETQYF.

CDR3 nucleotides: TGTGCCAGCAGTTCCTCCGGGACAACCTCAACTAATGAAAAACTGTTTTTT. This translates into CASSSSGTTSTNEKLFF. This chain joins TRBV28 and TRBJ1-4, with D possibly being TRBD1 (6 bases). Germline-derived CDR1 and CDR2 are MDHEN and SYDVKM. CDR3 length equals 17 residues. Between the trimmed V and J ends, which lost 4 bases and 0 bases, there was a span of 15 bases.

This clone occurred a few times. The V and J genes are TRBV6-1 and TRBJ2-5; 14 nucleotides align to TRBD2. The trim removed 4 bases at V and 3 bases at J, leaving 13 bases unmatched. Germline V gene lookup returns CDR1 MNHNS and CDR2 SASEGT. The CDR3 spans 19 residues. CDR3 DNA: TGTGCCAGCAGTGCCCCCTTTGGGACTAGCGGGAGTTATGAAGAGACCCAGTACTTC. Its translation: CASSAPFGTSGSYEETQYF.

This clone came up once. The V call is TRBV18, the J call TRBJ2-2; weak D call: TRBD1 (5 bases). The CDR3 sequence is 17 residues long. V lost 3 bases and J lost 2, with 16 bases in between. The V gene's germline CDR1 is KGHSH and CDR2 LQKENI. CDR3 DNA sequence: TGTGCCAGCTCACCCCTAAGGCTGACAGTAAACACCGGGGAGCTGTTTTTT. Its protein product is CASSPLRLTVNTGELFF.

This clone appeared many times. Here the CDR3 DNA reads TGTGCCAGCAGCCCCACTAGCGGGAGCTGGAACAATGAGCAGTTCTTC. The encoded protein is CASSPTSGSWNNEQFF. The chain joins TRBV7-6 to TRBJ2-1; TRBD2 aligns across 11 bases. V lost 5 bases, J lost 5 bases, and 8 bases stayed unmatched. There are 16 residues in the CDR3. Germline CDR1 reads SGHVS; CDR2 reads FNYEAQ.

This clone showed up just once. The rearrangement uses TRBV3-1 (or the pseudogene TRBV3-2) and TRBJ2-2; 9 bases match TRBD2. V dropped 1 base and J dropped 5; count of bases not matched to a gene: 8. Germline V gene lookup returns CDR1 LGHDT and CDR2 YNNKEL (reference sequence). The CDR3 sequence is 17 residues long. CDR3 nucleotides: TGTGCCAGCAGCCAAGGAGGTAGCGGGAGTATTACCGGGGAGCTGTTTTTT. This codes for CASSQGGSGSITGELFF.

This clone was counted ten times or more. The chain carries TRBV10-3 and TRBJ1-2, with D maybe TRBD1 (5 bases). Deletions cut 0 bases from V and 3 bases from J, with 23 bases between. Per germline, CDR1 ENHRY and CDR2 SYGVKD. The CDR3 is 19 residues long. CDR3 bases: TGTGCCATCAGTGAGTCACCGGTCGGGGGGTCAGGCTTCGACTATGGCTACACCTTC. Translating it yields CAISESPVGGSGFDYGYTF.

The chain links TRBV2 to TRBJ2-2; D gene ambiguous. The germline CDR1 and CDR2 sequences are SNHLY and FYNNEI. The V gene lost 6 bases and the J gene lost 1 base, with 6 bases spanning the gap. This CDR3 is 13 amino acids long. CDR3 region: CASRQENTGELFF. The CDR3 DNA follows: TGTGCCAGCAGGCAGGAGAACACCGGGGAGCTGTTTTTT.

The chain employs TRBV11-1 and TRBJ2-5; D call uncertain. V was cut by 1 base and J by 2 bases, with 11 bases left in between. The germline gives CDR1 SGHAT, CDR2 FQDESV (reference sequence). The CDR3 contains 15 residues. The CDR3 DNA follows: TGTGCCAGCAGCTTAGTTCCGGGTTGGCAAGAGACCCAGTACTTC. The encoded protein is CASSLVPGWQETQYF.

This clone was seen more than once but under ten times. This CDR3 is also generated by other DNA sequences in the sample. The chain is built from TRBV18 and TRBJ2-3, with 10 bases lining up with TRBD2. The V segment lost 2 bases and the J segment 6 bases; nucleotides outside the gene matches: 5. The CDR3 totals 15 residues. CDR1 KGHSH and CDR2 LQKENI come from the germline V gene. This CDR3 reads CASSPASGREDTQYF. The CDR3 DNA is TGTGCCAGCTCACCAGCTAGCGGGAGAGAGGATACGCAGTATTTT.

The chain has TRBV14 and TRBJ2-1; 8 bases fit TRBD2. Germline CDR1 is SGHDN and CDR2 is FVKESK. V lost 5 bases, J lost 4 bases, and 7 bases stayed unmatched. The CDR3 consists of 15 residues. CDR3 amino acids: CASSAPGTSYNEQFF. As DNA, the CDR3 is TGTGCCAGCAGCGCACCCGGGACTAGTTACAATGAGCAGTTCTTC.

J is TRBJ1-6 and V is TRBV28, with a possible D match to TRBD1 (6 bases). Per the germline V gene, CDR1 is MDHEN and CDR2 is SYDVKM. This CDR3 contains 15 residues. V was clipped by 6 bases and J by 11 bases, with 20 bases between them. Written as DNA, the CDR3 is TGTGCCAGCAGCCCCGGGACATTTCGCGGGCCACCCCTCCACTTT. Translated: CASSPGTFRGPPLHF.

The chain links TRBV11-2 to TRBJ2-1; 14 bases agree with TRBD2. With 5 bases clipped from V and 7 bases from J, the junction kept 4 bases outside the gene matches. There are 15 residues in the CDR3. The germline V gene encodes CDR1 SGHAT and CDR2 FQNNGV. The DNA for the CDR3 is TGTGCCAGCAGCCGACTAGCGGGGGGGCGGAATGAGCAGTTCTTC. Translated: CASSRLAGGRNEQFF.

The rearrangement joins TRBV19 to TRBJ2-2, with TRBD1 matching 9 bases. Trimming took 5 bases from V and 7 from J; bases not matched to a gene: 14. CDR1 is LNHDA, CDR2 SQIVND, per germline (reference sequence). This CDR3 has 17 residues. The CDR3 here is CASSPMEAQGAGGELFF. The CDR3 DNA is TGTGCCAGTAGTCCGATGGAGGCACAGGGGGCTGGCGGGGAGCTGTTTTTT.

The rearrangement uses TRBV6-1 and TRBJ2-7, with D possibly being TRBD2 (6 bases). V gave up 4 bases and J gave up 3 bases, with 22 bases separating them. The CDR3 length is 17 residues. CDR1 and CDR2 (germline): MNHNS, SASEGT. The CDR3 region is CASSVRSGRWGGYEQYF. As DNA, the CDR3 is TGTGCCAGCAGTGTACGATCGGGACGCTGGGGAGGCTACGAGCAGTACTTC.

This clone was counted a single time. The gene calls are TRBV7-9 and TRBJ2-3, with 7 bases fitting TRBD1. Germline V gene lookup returns CDR1 SEHNR and CDR2 FQNEAQ (reference sequence). Germline trimming cut 11 bases from V and 0 bases from J; bases unmatched to any gene: 5. The CDR3 runs 13 residues. CDR3 nucleotides: TGTGCCGGGGGACAGCCTAGCACAGATACGCAGTATTTT. Protein: CAGGQPSTDTQYF.

This chain uses TRBV29-1 with TRBJ2-5; D may be TRBD1 or TRBD2 (6 bases each). Germline assignment: CDR1 SQVTM and CDR2 ANQGSEA. CDR3 size: 14 residues. V was cut by 6 bases and J by 4 bases, with 18 bases left in between. The CDR3 is CSVLGHRGRETQYF. The CDR3, as DNA: TGCAGCGTACTGGGACACCGGGGGAGAGAGACCCAGTACTTC.